This TCR beta chain was documented in a study of beta chain features in type 1 diabetes. Broader study findings: For TCRB rearrangement, an influence of HLA type remained unresolved here.

Germline CDR1 is MDHEN and CDR2 is SYDVKM. The CDR3 runs 12 residues. Trimming left V 5 bases short and J 6 bases short, with 9 bases between. Sorted CD4+ subsets: naive, central memory, regulatory, stem cell-like memory (CD45RO/CCR7/CD25/CD127/CD95/CD27 panel). The authors reverse transcribed all of the isolated RNA, so sequencing captured expressed TCRB transcripts. Sequencing was performed with immunoSEQ multiplex PCR; in TCRdb, only in-frame clones are kept and a portion is missing. This table has a few hundred thousand clones, 25% to 35% appearing once. With regard to this clone: The antigen is unknown.

The receptor's source is a man aged 25 to 45 in good health. The chain carries TRBV28 and TRBJ2-3; no clear D gene. The sequencing input was central memory CD4+ T cells from blood. The CDR3 region has the DNA TGTGCCAGCAGTCGCCCCCTCGATACGCAGTATTTT. Its translation is CASSRPLDTQYF.